This T cell receptor (beta chain) was found in a study of cytomegalovirus exposure and HLA in healthy donors. General study results and limits: TCR sequences were mostly rare, though some public TCRs occurred in many donors.

V gave up 5 bases and J gave up 4 bases, with 15 bases separating them. Germline loops: CDR1 SGHRS, CDR2 YFSETQ. CDR3 size: 14 residues. Of note for this clone: Its specificity is unknown.

Primers: 60 Vbeta forward and 13 Jbeta reverse. TCRdb keeps only in-frame clones here, not all; method: immunoSEQ multiplex PCR. Among roughly 150,000 clones listed, approximately 80% were seen once. The TCR was taken from a woman between 35 and 50 years old in good health and CMV-seropositive. The rearrangement links TRBV5-1 to TRBJ1-1, with D possibly matching TRBD1 (5 bases). The sequencing sample was made of PBMCs. This CDR3 reads CASRTDWGGTEAFF. Written as DNA, the CDR3 is TGCGCCAGCAGAACCGACTGGGGGGGCACTGAAGCTTTCTTT.